These 20 T cell receptor beta chains were sequenced from one sample in a study of blood T cell repertoires in COVID-19. TCRdb keeps only in-frame clones here, not all; method: immunoSEQ multiplex PCR. The sample includes about 100,000 clones, approximately 80% of them seen just once. The sample was peripheral blood. These receptors were collected from a woman in her sixties or seventies with acute or convalescent COVID-19.

This clone was seen a handful of times. Additional DNA sequences in this sample encode the identical CDR3. The chain employs TRBV9 and TRBJ2-2, with 8 bases lining up with TRBD2. Per germline, CDR1 SGDLS and CDR2 YYNGEE. J lost 5 bases, V lost 3 bases, and 6 bases had no gene match. This CDR3 has 15 amino acids. CDR3 DNA sequence: TGTGCCAGCAGCGCCGCGGGGGGATATACCGGGGAGCTGTTTTTT. This translates into CASSAAGGYTGELFF.

The V and J genes are TRBV9 and TRBJ2-2; D is undetermined. Trimming removed 4 bases from V and 8 bases from J, with 12 bases in between. There are 13 residues in the CDR3. Germline V gene lookup returns CDR1 SGDLS and CDR2 YYNGEE. In nucleotides, the CDR3 is TGTGCCAGCAGCCCCCTATCCCGTGGGGAGCTGTTTTTT. Translation gives CASSPLSRGELFF.

About this clone: Distinct nucleotide sequences in the sample also encode this CDR3. V usage is TRBV11-2 and J usage is TRBJ1-3, with 8 bases identical to TRBD1. The CDR3 spans 15 residues. Looked up from germline, CDR1 is SGHAT and CDR2 is FQNNGV. V dropped 4 bases and J dropped 0; count of bases not matched to a gene: 2. CDR3 nucleotides: TGTGCCAGCAGCTCGGGACAGGACTCTGGAAACACCATATATTTT. Its translation: CASSSGQDSGNTIYF.

This sequence joins TRBV7-3 and TRBJ1-5, with no clear D. CDR1 is SGHTA, CDR2 FQGTGA, per germline. Trimming left V 2 bases short and J 6 bases short, with 14 bases between. The CDR3 runs to 15 residues. In DNA form, the CDR3 reads TGTGCCAGCAGCTTATGGGCGGGCGCTGGTCAGCCCCAGCATTTT. This gives the protein CASSLWAGAGQPQHF.

This clone has just one count. V and J are TRBV7-8 and TRBJ2-1; 7 bases agree with TRBD1. Looked up from germline, CDR1 is SGHVS and CDR2 is FQNEAQ. J gave up 3 bases and V 5 bases, and 7 bases lay outside the gene matches. This CDR3 spans 15 amino acids. CDR3 nucleotides: TGTGCCAGCAGCGACGGACAGGAATACTACAATGAGCAGTTCTTC. This encodes CASSDGQEYYNEQFF.

The J gene is TRBJ1-4, the V gene TRBV28; no clear D. Trimming left V 2 bases short and J 8 bases short, with 15 bases between. Germline CDR1 is MDHEN and CDR2 is SYDVKM. The CDR3 runs to 15 residues. CDR3 loop: CASSLLAGIGEKLFF. The CDR3 coding sequence is TGTGCCAGCAGTTTACTTGCCGGGATTGGGGAAAAACTGTTTTTT. Full variable domain (remainder filled in from reference TRBV28 and TRBJ1-4): DVKVTQSSRYLVKRTGEKVFLECVQDMDHENMFWYRQDPGLGLRLIYFSYDVKMKEKGDIPEGYSVSREKKERFSLILESASTNQTSMYLCASSLLAGIGEKLFFGSGTQLSVL.

The V gene is TRBV28, the J gene TRBJ1-2; maybe TRBD1 (5 bases). The CDR3 spans 13 residues. CDR1 and CDR2 from the germline V gene are MDHEN and SYDVKM. The V gene lost 5 bases and the J gene lost 2 bases, with 9 bases spanning the gap. The CDR3 bases are TGTGCCAGCAGTCTACAGGCAAACTATGGCTACACCTTC. It codes for CASSLQANYGYTF.

CDR3 DNA sequence: TGTGCCAGCAGCGACTCGGGGAAACTGTTTTTT. Protein sequence: CASSDSGKLFF. The chain uses TRBV12-3 or TRBV12-4 and TRBJ1-4, with D unresolved. This CDR3 region has 11 residues. V was shortened by 6 bases and J by 11 bases, with 10 bases between the two germline ends.

The genes are TRBV4-2 and TRBJ2-5; 7 bases are a match to TRBD2. The CDR3 runs 16 residues. The V segment lost 1 base and the J segment 1 base; nucleotides outside the gene matches: 6. Germline CDR1 is LGHNA and CDR2 is YNFKEQ. The CDR3 loop reads CASSQGGERGQETQYF. CDR3 coding DNA: TGTGCCAGCAGCCAAGGAGGAGAGCGGGGCCAAGAGACCCAGTACTTC.

This clone was counted only a few times. This chain joins TRBV5-1 and TRBJ2-2, with 8 bases matching TRBD1. Trimming took 8 bases from V and 2 from J; bases not matched to a gene: 5. The germline CDR1 and CDR2 sequences are SGHRS and YFSETQ. This CDR3 contains 14 residues. CDR3 loop: CASRQGSNTGELFF. In DNA, the CDR3 is TGCGCCAGTAGACAGGGGTCTAACACCGGGGAGCTGTTTTTT.

In this sample, this clone turned up once. The rearrangement uses TRBV7-2 and TRBJ2-4, with D maybe TRBD2 (6 bases). CDR1 is SGHTA, CDR2 FQGNSA, per germline. Trimming cost V 2 bases and J 12 bases, with 26 bases left between them. The CDR3 covers 17 residues. CDR3 nucleotide sequence: TGTGCCAGCAGCTTATGGCTCGGAGGGAGAACCGGTCGCGATCAGTACTTC. This encodes CASSLWLGGRTGRDQYF.

This chain connects TRBV27 to TRBJ2-5; the D is unclear. V was clipped by 1 base and J by 13 bases, with 16 bases between them. CDR3 length equals 13 residues. Germline CDR1 is MNHEY and CDR2 is SMNVEV (reference sequence). CDR3 in amino acids: CASSLFPRQVTYF. CDR3 DNA sequence: TGTGCCAGCAGTTTATTCCCCCGGCAGGTGACGTACTTC.

The gene calls are TRBV30 and TRBJ1-5; 7 bases align to TRBD1. The CDR3 contains 14 residues. In germline, CDR1 is GTSNPN, CDR2 SVGIG (reference sequence). Trimming took 3 bases from V and 5 from J; bases not matched to a gene: 7. Here the CDR3 DNA reads TGTGCCTGGAGCGTGGGACAGAGAGATCAGCCCCAGCATTTT. It codes for CAWSVGQRDQPQHF.

The CDR3 DNA reads as TGTGCCAGTCCGAGCCGGGGGGCCGTCAATGAGCAGTTCTTC. Protein: CASPSRGAVNEQFF. This chain connects TRBV6-4 to TRBJ2-1, with a possible D match to TRBD2 (7 bases). V was shortened by 9 bases and J by 6 bases, with 18 bases between the two germline ends. CDR1 MRHNA and CDR2 SNTAGT come from the germline V gene. The CDR3 totals 14 residues.

This clone was recorded once. The V gene is TRBV3-1 (or the pseudogene TRBV3-2), the J gene TRBJ1-1; D remains ambiguous. CDR1 and CDR2 from the germline V gene are LGHDT and YNNKEL (reference sequence). Deletions cut 6 bases from V and 11 bases from J, with 16 bases between. The CDR3 loop spans 12 amino acids. Here the CDR3 reads CASRQLTPGAFF. The DNA for the CDR3 is TGTGCCAGCAGGCAGTTGACCCCGGGGGCTTTCTTT.

The V gene is TRBV6-1, the J gene TRBJ1-4, with D hard to call. Per the germline V gene, CDR1 is MNHNS and CDR2 is SASEGT. Trimming shortened V by 3 bases and J by 5 bases, and 7 bases separated the two germline ends. The CDR3 is 13 amino acids. The CDR3 DNA reads TGTGCCAGCAGTGAGACTCCAAATGAAAAACTGTTTTTT. Amino acid sequence: CASSETPNEKLFF.

V is TRBV12-3 or TRBV12-4 and J is TRBJ2-1; TRBD2 agrees at 8 bases. V lost 11 bases to trimming and J lost 7 bases; unmatched junction nucleotides: 7. The CDR3 covers 12 residues. The CDR3, as DNA: TGTGCCTCTCGGCGGGGGGATAATGAGCAGTTCTTC. Translated: CASRRGDNEQFF.

V gene TRBV6-4 combines with J gene TRBJ2-3; possibly TRBD1 for D (6 bases). The V end was cut by 0 bases, the J end by 0 bases, with 19 bases between. The germline gives CDR1 MRHNA, CDR2 SNTAGT. The CDR3 is made up of 19 amino acids. CDR3 sequence: CASSDSETGSGTSTDTQYF. In nucleotides, the CDR3 is TGTGCCAGCAGTGACTCCGAAACAGGGTCAGGAACTAGCACAGATACGCAGTATTTT.

This chain joins TRBV9 and TRBJ2-2; 13 bases match TRBD2. V trimming: 5 bases; J trimming: 4 bases; junction bases outside the gene matches: 8. The CDR3 has 17 residues. CDR1 and CDR2 (germline): SGDLS, YYNGEE. In DNA form, the CDR3 reads TGTGCCAGCAGTCCGACTAGCGGGGGGTCGGGCACCGGGGAGCTGTTTTTT. It yields the protein CASSPTSGGSGTGELFF.

This sequence joins TRBV5-1 and TRBJ1-1; 11 bases are a match to TRBD1. The germline CDR1 and CDR2 sequences are SGHRS and YFSETQ. CDR3 length: 14 residues. V gave up 5 bases and J gave up 3 bases; unmatched junction bases: 3. The DNA of the CDR3 is TGCGCCAGCAGTTGGGGACAGGGGGACACTGAAGCTTTCTTT. It codes for CASSWGQGDTEAFF.